Sequencing of this TCR beta chain was carried out in a study of PD-L1 blockade in urothelial cancer. Some clones are missing from TCRdb's copy, which holds only in-frame ones; the method was immunoSEQ multiplex PCR. This table holds around 46,000 clones, more than 75% found once. Losses at the gene ends were 0 bases for V and 2 bases for J; bases not matched to a gene: 8. The CDR3 consists of 17 residues. Per germline, CDR1 SGHRS and CDR2 YFSETQ. Time point defined: peripheral blood 6 weeks after treatment start. The sequences come from PBMCs, collected around atezolizumab (anti-PD-L1) treatment. V and J are TRBV5-1 and TRBJ1-1; 9 positions agree with TRBD1. This receptor was obtained from a man aged 55-75 years with urothelial cancer. The DNA of the CDR3 is TGCGCCAGCAGCTTGGGCACTCGGGGACAGGGAAACACTGAAGCTTTCTTT. Residues: CASSLGTRGQGNTEAFF.